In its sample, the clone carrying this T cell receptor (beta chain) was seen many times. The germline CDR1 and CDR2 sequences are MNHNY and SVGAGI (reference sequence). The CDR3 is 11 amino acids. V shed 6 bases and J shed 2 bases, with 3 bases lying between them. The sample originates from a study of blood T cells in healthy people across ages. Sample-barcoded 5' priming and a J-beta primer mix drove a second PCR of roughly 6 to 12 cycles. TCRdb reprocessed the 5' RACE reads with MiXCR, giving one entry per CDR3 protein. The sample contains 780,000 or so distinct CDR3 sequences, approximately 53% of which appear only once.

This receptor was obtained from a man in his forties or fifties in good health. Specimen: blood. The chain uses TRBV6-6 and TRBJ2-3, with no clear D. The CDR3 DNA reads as TGTGCCAGCAGAAACACAGATACGCAGTATTTT. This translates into CASRNTDTQYF.